Presented here are 18 T cell receptor beta chains from one specimen sequenced in a study of control samples from healthy donors and cancer patients. The repertoire was sequenced with immunoSEQ multiplex PCR; TCRdb's copy has only in-frame clones and lacks some. The table records 90,000 or so clones, approximately 86% of them present only once. Sequencing was done on a sample of blood. All receptors derive from a man aged 30 to 39 in good health.

The chain employs TRBV12-5 and TRBJ2-1; 8 bases agree with TRBD2. With V trimmed by 5 bases and J by 6 bases, 9 bases remained unmatched. The germline V gene encodes CDR1 LGHNT and CDR2 FRNRAP. The CDR3 consists of 15 residues. CDR3 amino acids: CASGTSGGLINEQFF. Here the CDR3 DNA reads TGTGCTAGTGGTACCAGCGGGGGACTCATCAATGAGCAGTTCTTC.

The chain links TRBV6-1 to TRBJ1-6, with D possibly being TRBD1 (6 bases). The CDR3 contains 15 residues. The germline V gene encodes CDR1 MNHNS and CDR2 SASEGT. Trimming shortened V by 3 bases and J by 4 bases, and 10 bases separated the two germline ends. CDR3 nucleotide sequence: TGTGCCAGCAGTGATACAGGGCTTTATAATTCACCCCTCCACTTT. Its protein product is CASSDTGLYNSPLHF.

The chain uses TRBV28 and TRBJ1-5, with no clear D. CDR1 and CDR2 (germline): MDHEN, SYDVKM. Trimming took 2 bases from V and 3 from J, leaving 8 bases between them. This CDR3 has 14 amino acids. The CDR3 here is CASSLKGVNQPQHF. CDR3 in DNA: TGTGCCAGCAGTTTAAAAGGAGTCAATCAGCCCCAGCATTTT.

The V and J genes are TRBV28 and TRBJ2-3, with 11 bases lining up with TRBD1. Germline CDR1 is MDHEN and CDR2 is SYDVKM. This CDR3 contains 17 residues. V lost 4 bases and J lost 0; bases outside the gene matches: 6. The CDR3 DNA reads as TGTGCCAGCAGTTCAGGGACAGGGGGGAAAAGCACAGATACGCAGTATTTT. Its translation: CASSSGTGGKSTDTQYF.

The chain has TRBV2 and TRBJ1-1; D is ambiguous. CDR3 size: 13 residues. Germline CDR1 reads SNHLY; CDR2 reads FYNNEI. V was clipped by 2 bases and J by 6 bases, with 10 bases between them. The CDR3 loop reads CASSESGIAEAFF. The CDR3 bases are TGTGCCAGCAGTGAATCGGGTATCGCTGAAGCTTTCTTT.

This clone was counted a few times. The rearrangement joins TRBV19 to TRBJ2-2, with D perhaps assigned TRBD1 or TRBD2 (5 bases each). This CDR3 has 18 amino acids. V was shortened by 0 bases and J by 6 bases, with 20 bases between the two germline ends. Germline values: CDR1 LNHDA, CDR2 SQIVND (reference sequence). CDR3 sequence (DNA): TGTGCCAGTAGTATAGATCGCTTTGGGGCAGGGAGAGCCGGGGAGCTGTTTTTT. As protein: CASSIDRFGAGRAGELFF.

The chain links TRBV7-9 to TRBJ1-1, with D uncertain. The CDR3 has 12 amino acids. V was trimmed by 6 bases and J by 5 bases, leaving 10 bases between them. The germline V gene encodes CDR1 SEHNR and CDR2 FQNEAQ (reference sequence). The CDR3 protein is CASSYSGTEAFF. The CDR3 nucleotides read TGTGCCAGCAGTTATTCCGGGACTGAAGCTTTCTTT.

The rearrangement joins TRBV19 to TRBJ2-1; 8 bases are a match to TRBD1. The CDR3 length is 15 residues. With V trimmed by 4 bases and J by 0 bases, 2 bases remained unmatched. CDR1 and CDR2 from the germline V gene are LNHDA and SQIVND (reference sequence). CDR3: CASSRTGSSYNEQFF. In nucleotides, the CDR3 is TGTGCCAGTAGTAGGACAGGGAGCTCCTACAATGAGCAGTTCTTC. The full variable domain, in which reference TRBV19 and TRBJ2-1 provide the parts outside the CDR3, is DGGITQSPKYLFRKEGQNVTLSCEQNLNHDAMYWYRQDPGQGLRLIYYSQIVNDFQKGDIAEGYSVSREKKESFPLTVTSAQKNPTAFYLCASSRTGSSYNEQFFGPGTRLTVL.

This chain connects TRBV11-3 to TRBJ2-7; 7 positions agree with TRBD1. The germline CDR1 and CDR2 sequences are SGHNT and YENEEA. CDR3 length equals 15 residues. J gave up 0 bases and V 5 bases, and 7 bases lay outside the gene matches. CDR3 coding DNA: TGTGCCAGCAGCGCCGGGACAGCAAACTCCTACGAGCAGTACTTC. This codes for CASSAGTANSYEQYF.

CDR3 residues: CATSRGQGIAQPQHF. The DNA of the CDR3 is TGTGCCACCAGCAGGGGCCAAGGGATTGCTCAGCCCCAGCATTTT. The V call is TRBV15, the J call TRBJ1-5; the D is unclear. Germline lookup yields CDR1 LNHNV and CDR2 YYDKDF (reference sequence). V was shortened by 3 bases and J by 6 bases, with 15 bases between the two germline ends. This CDR3 is built from 15 residues.

This clone came up once. This chain uses TRBV4-1 with TRBJ1-1; D is unclear. CDR1 is MGHRA and CDR2 is YSYEKL in the germline V gene. Trimming removed 4 bases at V and 6 bases at J, with 12 bases between. This CDR3 comprises 13 residues. As DNA, the CDR3 is TGCGCCAGCAGCCGGCCTATCCCCCCTGAAGCTTTCTTT. It encodes CASSRPIPPEAFF.

The rearrangement uses TRBV30 and TRBJ1-5, with unresolved D. Per germline, CDR1 GTSNPN and CDR2 SVGIG (reference sequence). The germline V and J ends were trimmed by 5 bases and 7 bases, with 12 bases remaining between them. CDR3 length: 12 residues. The CDR3 here is CAWGRQRQPQHF. The CDR3 region has the DNA TGTGCCTGGGGACGGCAGAGGCAGCCCCAGCATTTT.

The CDR3: CASSQGDSNTEAFF. In nucleotides, the CDR3 is TGTGCCAGCAGCCAAGGGGACTCGAACACTGAAGCTTTCTTT. The chain recombines TRBV7-8 with TRBJ1-1, with a tentative D call TRBD1 (5 bases). This CDR3 region has 14 residues. V was trimmed by 5 bases and J by 1 base, leaving 11 bases between them. CDR1 is SGHVS and CDR2 is FQNEAQ in the germline V gene. Full variable domain (rest looked up from reference TRBV7-8 and TRBJ1-1): GAGVSQSPRYKVAKRGQDVALRCDPISGHVSLFWYQQALGQGPEFLTYFQNEAQLDKSGLPSDRFFAERPEGSVSTLKIQRTQQEDSAVYLCASSQGDSNTEAFFGQGTRLTVV.

The chain combines TRBV7-9 with TRBJ2-2; D uncertain. From germline, CDR1 is SEHNR and CDR2 FQNEAQ (reference sequence). The V end lost 3 bases, the J end lost 4 bases, and 9 bases lay between the germline ends. This CDR3 region has 14 residues. The CDR3: CASSFSASTGELFF. The CDR3 DNA reads TGTGCCAGCAGCTTTTCAGCGAGCACCGGGGAGCTGTTTTTT.

J is TRBJ1-2 and V is TRBV5-1, with D tentatively TRBD1 (6 bases). Trimming pared 4 bases from V and 4 bases from J, leaving 14 bases between. This CDR3 is 14 amino acids long. The germline V gene encodes CDR1 SGHRS and CDR2 YFSETQ. The CDR3 protein is CASSEVTGAYGYTF. Written as DNA, the CDR3 is TGCGCCAGCAGCGAGGTGACAGGCGCCTATGGCTACACCTTC.

The chain has TRBV6-6 and TRBJ1-5, with 11 bases that match TRBD1. CDR1 MNHNY and CDR2 SVGAGI come from the germline V gene (reference sequence). V shed 5 bases, J shed 4 bases, and the junction held 4 bases outside the gene matches. This CDR3 has 15 amino acids. In DNA form, the CDR3 reads TGTGCCAGCAGTGGGGGACAGGGGGGAAATCAGCCCCAGCATTTT. Protein: CASSGGQGGNQPQHF.

V gene TRBV21-1 combines with J gene TRBJ1-4. TRBV21-1 counts as a pseudogene. The length of the CDR3 is 15 residues. The CDR3 DNA reads as TGTGCCAGCAGCAAATGGGGGAGGGAGGAGGAAAAACTGTTTTTT. It encodes CASSKWGREEEKLFF.

In its sample, this clone was seen once. The chain joins TRBV5-4 to TRBJ1-6; TRBD1 matches at 8 bases. This CDR3 has 14 residues. Trimming cost V 4 bases and J 9 bases; bases outside gene matches: 6. The V gene's germline CDR1 is SGHNT and CDR2 YYREEE (reference sequence). CDR3 loop: CASSRQGFGSPLHF. CDR3 sequence (DNA): TGTGCCAGCAGCAGACAGGGGTTCGGTTCACCCCTCCACTTT.